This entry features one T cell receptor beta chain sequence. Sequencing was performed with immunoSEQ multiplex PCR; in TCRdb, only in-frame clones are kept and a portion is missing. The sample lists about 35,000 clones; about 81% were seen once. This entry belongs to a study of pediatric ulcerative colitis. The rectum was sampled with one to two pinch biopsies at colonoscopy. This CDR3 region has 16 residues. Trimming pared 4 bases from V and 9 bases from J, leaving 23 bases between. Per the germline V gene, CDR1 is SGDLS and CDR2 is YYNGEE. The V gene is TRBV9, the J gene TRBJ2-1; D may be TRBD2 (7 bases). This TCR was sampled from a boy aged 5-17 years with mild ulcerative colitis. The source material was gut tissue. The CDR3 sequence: CASSPLGGGGLSEQFF. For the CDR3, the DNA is TGTGCCAGCAGCCCCCTGGGAGGGGGGGGCCTGTCTGAGCAGTTCTTC.